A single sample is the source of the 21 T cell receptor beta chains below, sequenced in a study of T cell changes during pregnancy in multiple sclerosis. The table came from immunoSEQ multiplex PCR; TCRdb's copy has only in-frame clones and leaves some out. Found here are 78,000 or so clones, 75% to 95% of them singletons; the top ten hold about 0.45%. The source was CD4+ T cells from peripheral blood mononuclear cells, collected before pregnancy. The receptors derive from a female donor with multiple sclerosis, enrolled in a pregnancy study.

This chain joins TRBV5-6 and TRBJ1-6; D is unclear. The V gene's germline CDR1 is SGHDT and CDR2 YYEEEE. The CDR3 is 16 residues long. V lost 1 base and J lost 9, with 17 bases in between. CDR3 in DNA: TGTGCCAGCAGCTTGCGCCCAGGAGGGAGCGGTTCACCCCTCCACTTT. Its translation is CASSLRPGGSGSPLHF.

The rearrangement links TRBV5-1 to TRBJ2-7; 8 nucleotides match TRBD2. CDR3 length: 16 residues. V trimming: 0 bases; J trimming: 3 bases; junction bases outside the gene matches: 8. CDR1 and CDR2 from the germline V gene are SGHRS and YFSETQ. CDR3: CASSLGVTSGIYEQYF. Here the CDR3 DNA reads TGCGCCAGCAGCTTGGGGGTAACTAGCGGAATCTACGAGCAGTACTTC.

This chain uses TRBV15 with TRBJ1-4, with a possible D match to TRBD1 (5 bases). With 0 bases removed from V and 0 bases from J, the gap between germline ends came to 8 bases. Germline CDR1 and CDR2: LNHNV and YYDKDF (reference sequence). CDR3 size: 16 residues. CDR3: CATSRDSGATNEKLFF. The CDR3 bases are TGTGCCACCAGCAGAGATTCGGGGGCAACTAATGAAAAACTGTTTTTT.

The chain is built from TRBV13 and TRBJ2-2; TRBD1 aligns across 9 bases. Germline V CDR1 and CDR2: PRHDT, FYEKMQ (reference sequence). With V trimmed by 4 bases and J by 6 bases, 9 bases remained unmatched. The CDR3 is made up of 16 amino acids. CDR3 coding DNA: TGTGCCAGCAGCTACCGACAGGGGGTCCCACCCGGGGAGCTGTTTTTT. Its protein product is CASSYRQGVPPGELFF.

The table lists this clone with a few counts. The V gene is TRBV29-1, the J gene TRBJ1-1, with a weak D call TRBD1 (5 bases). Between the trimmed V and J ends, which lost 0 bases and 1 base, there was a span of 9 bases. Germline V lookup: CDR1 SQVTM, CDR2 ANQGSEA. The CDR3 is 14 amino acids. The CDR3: CSVEESRANTEAFF. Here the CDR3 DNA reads TGCAGCGTTGAAGAGAGCAGGGCGAACACTGAAGCTTTCTTT. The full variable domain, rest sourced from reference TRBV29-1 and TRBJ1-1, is SAVISQKPSRDICQRGTSLTIQCQVDSQVTMMFWYRQQPGQSLTLIATANQGSEATYESGFVIDKFPISRPNLTFSTLTVSNMSPEDSSIYLCSVEESRANTEAFFGQGTRLTVV.

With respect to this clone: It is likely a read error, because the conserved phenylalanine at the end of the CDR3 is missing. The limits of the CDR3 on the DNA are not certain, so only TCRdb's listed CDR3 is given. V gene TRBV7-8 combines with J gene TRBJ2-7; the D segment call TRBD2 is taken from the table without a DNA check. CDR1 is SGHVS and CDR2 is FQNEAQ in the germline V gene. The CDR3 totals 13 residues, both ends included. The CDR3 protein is CASSLIDSSGSQD.

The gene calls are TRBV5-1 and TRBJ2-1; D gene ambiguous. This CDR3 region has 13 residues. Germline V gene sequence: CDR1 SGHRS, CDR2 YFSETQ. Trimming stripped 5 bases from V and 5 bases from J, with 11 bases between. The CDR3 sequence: CASRLRGHNEQFF. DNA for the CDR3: TGCGCCAGCAGACTAAGAGGTCACAATGAGCAGTTCTTC.

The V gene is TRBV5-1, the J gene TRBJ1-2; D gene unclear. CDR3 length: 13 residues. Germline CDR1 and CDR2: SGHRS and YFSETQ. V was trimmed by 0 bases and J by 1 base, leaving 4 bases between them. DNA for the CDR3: TGCGCCAGCAGCTTGGACTATAACTATGGCTACACCTTC. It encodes CASSLDYNYGYTF.

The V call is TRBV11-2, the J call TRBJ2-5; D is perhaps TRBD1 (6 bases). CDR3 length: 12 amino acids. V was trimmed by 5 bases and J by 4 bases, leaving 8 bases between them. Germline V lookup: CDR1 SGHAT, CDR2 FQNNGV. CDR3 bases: TGTGCCAGCAGCAGCAGGGGAGAGACCCAGTACTTC. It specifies CASSSRGETQYF.

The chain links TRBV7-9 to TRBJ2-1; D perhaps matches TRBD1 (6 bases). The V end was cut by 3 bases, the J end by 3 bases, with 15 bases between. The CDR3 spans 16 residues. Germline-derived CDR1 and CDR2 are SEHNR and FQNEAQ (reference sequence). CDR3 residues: CASSFAPGQSYNEQFF. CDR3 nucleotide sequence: TGTGCCAGCAGCTTCGCCCCGGGACAAAGCTACAATGAGCAGTTCTTC.

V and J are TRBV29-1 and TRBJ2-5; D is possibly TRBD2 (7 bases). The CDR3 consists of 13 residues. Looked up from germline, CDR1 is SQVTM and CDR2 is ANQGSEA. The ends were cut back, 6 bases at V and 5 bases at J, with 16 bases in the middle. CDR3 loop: CSVAPGGRETQYF. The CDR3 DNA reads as TGCAGCGTCGCCCCCGGGGGGCGGGAGACCCAGTACTTC.

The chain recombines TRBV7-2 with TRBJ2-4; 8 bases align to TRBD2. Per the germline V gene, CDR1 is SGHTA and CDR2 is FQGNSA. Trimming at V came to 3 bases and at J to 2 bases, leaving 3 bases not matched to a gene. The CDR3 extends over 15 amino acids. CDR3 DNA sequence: TGTGCCAGCAGCTTCGCGGGGGGAACCAAAAACATTCAGTACTTC. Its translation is CASSFAGGTKNIQYF.

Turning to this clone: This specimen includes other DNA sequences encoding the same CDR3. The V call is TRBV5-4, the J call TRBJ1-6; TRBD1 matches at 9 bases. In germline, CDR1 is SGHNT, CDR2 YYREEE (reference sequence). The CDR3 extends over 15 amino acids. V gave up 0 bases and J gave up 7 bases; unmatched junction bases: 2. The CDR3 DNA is TGTGCCAGCAGCTTGGGGGACAGGGACAATTCACCCCTCCACTTT. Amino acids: CASSLGDRDNSPLHF.

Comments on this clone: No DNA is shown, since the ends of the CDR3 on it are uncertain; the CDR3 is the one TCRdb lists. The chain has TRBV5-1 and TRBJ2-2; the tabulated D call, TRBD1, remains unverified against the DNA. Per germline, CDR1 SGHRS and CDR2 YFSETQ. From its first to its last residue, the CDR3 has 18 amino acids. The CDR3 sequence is CASSLSRDSILVTGELFF.

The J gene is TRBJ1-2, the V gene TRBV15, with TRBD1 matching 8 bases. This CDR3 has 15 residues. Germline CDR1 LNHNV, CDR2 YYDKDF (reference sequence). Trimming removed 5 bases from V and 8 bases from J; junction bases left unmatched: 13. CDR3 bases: TGTGCCACCAGCGATAGAGCAGGGGGCAGAAGCGGCTACACCTTC. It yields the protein CATSDRAGGRSGYTF.

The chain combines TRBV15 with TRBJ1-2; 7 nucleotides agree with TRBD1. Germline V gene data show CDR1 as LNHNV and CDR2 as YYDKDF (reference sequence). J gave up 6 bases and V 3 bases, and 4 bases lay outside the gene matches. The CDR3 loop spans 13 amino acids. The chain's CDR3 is CATSSQGVNGYTF. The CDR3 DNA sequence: TGTGCCACCAGCAGTCAGGGGGTCAATGGCTACACCTTC. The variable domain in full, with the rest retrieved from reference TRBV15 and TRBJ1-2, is DAMVIQNPRYQVTQFGKPVTLSCSQTLNHNVMYWYQQKSSQAPKLLFHYYDKDFNNEADTPDNFQSRRPNTSFCFLDIRSPGLGDTAMYLCATSSQGVNGYTFGSGTRLTVV.

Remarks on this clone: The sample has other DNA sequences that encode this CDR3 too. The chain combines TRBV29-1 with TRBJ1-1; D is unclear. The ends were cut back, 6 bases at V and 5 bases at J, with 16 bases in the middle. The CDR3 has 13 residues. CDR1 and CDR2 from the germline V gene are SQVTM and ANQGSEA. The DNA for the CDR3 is TGCAGCGTCAACGGGGTAGTTCGGACTGAAGCTTTCTTT. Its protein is CSVNGVVRTEAFF.

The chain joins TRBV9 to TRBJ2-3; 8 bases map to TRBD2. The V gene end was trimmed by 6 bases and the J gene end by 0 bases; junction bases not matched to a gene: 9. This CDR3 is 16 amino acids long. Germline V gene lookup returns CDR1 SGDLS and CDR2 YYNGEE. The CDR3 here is CASTVKPSGSTDTQYF. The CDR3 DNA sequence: TGTGCCAGCACCGTTAAACCTAGCGGGAGCACAGATACGCAGTATTTT.

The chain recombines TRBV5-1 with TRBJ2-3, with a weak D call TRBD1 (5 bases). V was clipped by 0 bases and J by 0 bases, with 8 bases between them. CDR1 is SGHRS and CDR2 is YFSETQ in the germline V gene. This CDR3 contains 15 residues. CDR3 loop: CASSLGQGSTDTQYF. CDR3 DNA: TGCGCCAGCAGCTTGGGGCAGGGAAGCACAGATACGCAGTATTTT.

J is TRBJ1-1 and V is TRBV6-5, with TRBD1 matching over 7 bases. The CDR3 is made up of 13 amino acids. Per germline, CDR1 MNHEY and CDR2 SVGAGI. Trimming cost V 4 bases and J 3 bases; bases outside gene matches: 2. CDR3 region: CASSSQGDTEAFF. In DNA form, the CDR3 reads TGTGCCAGCAGTTCCCAGGGGGACACTGAAGCTTTCTTT.

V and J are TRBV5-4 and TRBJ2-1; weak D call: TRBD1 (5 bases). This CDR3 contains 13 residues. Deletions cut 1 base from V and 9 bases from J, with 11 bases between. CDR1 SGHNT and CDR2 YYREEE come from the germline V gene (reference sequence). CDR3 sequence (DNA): TGTGCCAGCAGCTTGATGGGGCAGGGTGAGCAGTTCTTC. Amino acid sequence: CASSLMGQGEQFF.